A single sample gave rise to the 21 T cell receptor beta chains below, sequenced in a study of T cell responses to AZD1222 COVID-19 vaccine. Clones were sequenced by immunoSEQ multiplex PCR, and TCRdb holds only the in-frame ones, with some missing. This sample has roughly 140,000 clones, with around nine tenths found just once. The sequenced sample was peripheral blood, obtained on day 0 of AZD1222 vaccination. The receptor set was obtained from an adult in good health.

The CDR3 sequence: CASSRGTGRLSDQPQHF. The CDR3 DNA is TGTGCCAGCAGCAGGGGGACAGGTCGCCTGTCTGATCAGCCCCAGCATTTT. The chain is built from TRBV7-9 and TRBJ1-5; 8 bases map to TRBD1. This CDR3 is 17 amino acids long. V lost 5 bases to trimming and J lost 5 bases; unmatched junction nucleotides: 14. Germline CDR1 reads SEHNR; CDR2 reads FQNEAQ (reference sequence).

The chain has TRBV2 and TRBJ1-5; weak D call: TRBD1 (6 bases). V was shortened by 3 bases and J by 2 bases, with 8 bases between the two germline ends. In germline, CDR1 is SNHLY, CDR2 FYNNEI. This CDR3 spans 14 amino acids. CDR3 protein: CASSDRTGNQPQHF. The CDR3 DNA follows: TGTGCCAGCAGTGATCGGACAGGCAATCAGCCCCAGCATTTT. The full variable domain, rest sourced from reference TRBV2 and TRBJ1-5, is EPEVTQTPSHQVTQMGQEVILRCVPISNHLYFYWYRQILGQKVEFLVSFYNNEISEKSEIFDDQFSVERPDGSNFTLKIRSTKLEDSAMYFCASSDRTGNQPQHFGDGTRLSIL.

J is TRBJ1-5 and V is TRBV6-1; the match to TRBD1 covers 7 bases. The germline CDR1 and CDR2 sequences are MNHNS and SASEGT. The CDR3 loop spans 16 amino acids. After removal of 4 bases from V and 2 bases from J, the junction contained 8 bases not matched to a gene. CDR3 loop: CASSVDRAGGNQPQHF. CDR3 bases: TGTGCCAGCAGTGTTGACAGGGCCGGGGGCAATCAGCCCCAGCATTTT.

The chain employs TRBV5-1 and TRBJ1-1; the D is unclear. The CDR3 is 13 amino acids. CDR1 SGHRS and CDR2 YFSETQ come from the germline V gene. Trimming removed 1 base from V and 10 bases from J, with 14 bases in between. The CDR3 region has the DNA TGCGCCAGCAGCTTGAGGGAAGACGGTGGAGCTTTCTTT. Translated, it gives CASSLREDGGAFF.

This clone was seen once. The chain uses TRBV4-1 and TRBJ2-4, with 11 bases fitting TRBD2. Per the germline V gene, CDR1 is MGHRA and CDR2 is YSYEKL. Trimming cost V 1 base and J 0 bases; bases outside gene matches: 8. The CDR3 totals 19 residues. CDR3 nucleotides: TGCGCCAGCAGCCAAGGCCTAGCGGGGGGTACGCTAGCCAAAAACATTCAGTACTTC. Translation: CASSQGLAGGTLAKNIQYF.

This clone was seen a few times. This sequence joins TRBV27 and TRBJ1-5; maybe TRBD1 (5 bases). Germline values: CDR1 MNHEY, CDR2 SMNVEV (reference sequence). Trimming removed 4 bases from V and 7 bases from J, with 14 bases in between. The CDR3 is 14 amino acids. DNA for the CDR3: TGTGCCAGCAGTTCCCCAGGGTCCCGACAGCCCCAGCATTTT. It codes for CASSSPGSRQPQHF.

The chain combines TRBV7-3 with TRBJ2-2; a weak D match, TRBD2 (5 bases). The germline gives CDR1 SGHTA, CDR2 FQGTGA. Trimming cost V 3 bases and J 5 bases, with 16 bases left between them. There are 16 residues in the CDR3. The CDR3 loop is CASSFILGVGTGELFF. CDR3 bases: TGTGCCAGCAGCTTTATTCTCGGGGTTGGAACCGGGGAGCTGTTTTTT.

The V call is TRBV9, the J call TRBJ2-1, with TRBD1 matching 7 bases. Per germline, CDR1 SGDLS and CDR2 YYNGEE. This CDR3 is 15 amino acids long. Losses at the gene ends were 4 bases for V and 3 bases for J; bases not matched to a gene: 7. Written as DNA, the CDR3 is TGTGCCAGCAGCCCACGGACAGGAGACTACAATGAGCAGTTCTTC. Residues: CASSPRTGDYNEQFF. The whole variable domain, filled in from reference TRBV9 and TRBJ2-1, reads DSGVTQTPKHLITATGQRVTLRCSPRSGDLSVYWYQQSLDQGLQFLIQYYNGEERAKGNILERFSAQQFPDLHSELNLSSLELGDSALYFCASSPRTGDYNEQFFGPGTRLTVL.

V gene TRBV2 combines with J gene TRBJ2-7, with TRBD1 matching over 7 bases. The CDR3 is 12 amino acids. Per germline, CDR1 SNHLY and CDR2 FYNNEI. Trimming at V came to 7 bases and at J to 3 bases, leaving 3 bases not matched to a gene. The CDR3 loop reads CASKGQNYEQYF. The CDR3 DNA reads TGTGCCAGCAAGGGACAGAACTACGAGCAGTACTTC.

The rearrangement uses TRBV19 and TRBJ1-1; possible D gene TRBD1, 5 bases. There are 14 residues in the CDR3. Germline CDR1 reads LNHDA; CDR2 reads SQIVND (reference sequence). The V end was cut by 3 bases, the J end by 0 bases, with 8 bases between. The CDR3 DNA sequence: TGTGCCAGTAGTATGGGGGGGGTGAACACTGAAGCTTTCTTT. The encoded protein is CASSMGGVNTEAFF.

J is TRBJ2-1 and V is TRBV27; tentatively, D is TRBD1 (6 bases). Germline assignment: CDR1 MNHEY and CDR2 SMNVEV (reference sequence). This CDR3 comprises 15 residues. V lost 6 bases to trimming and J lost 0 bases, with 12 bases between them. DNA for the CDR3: TGTGCCAGCAGGGGGGCGGGTAGCTCCTACAATGAGCAGTTCTTC. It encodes CASRGAGSSYNEQFF.

This chain's CDR3 is CASSVVIVGERSSGKNIQYF. The CDR3 coding sequence is TGTGCCAGCAGCGTAGTAATCGTGGGCGAACGGAGCTCAGGCAAAAACATTCAGTACTTC. The chain combines TRBV9 with TRBJ2-4; D unclear. The CDR3 loop spans 20 amino acids. V lost 0 bases to trimming and J lost 3 bases, with 25 bases between them. Germline CDR1 is SGDLS and CDR2 is YYNGEE.

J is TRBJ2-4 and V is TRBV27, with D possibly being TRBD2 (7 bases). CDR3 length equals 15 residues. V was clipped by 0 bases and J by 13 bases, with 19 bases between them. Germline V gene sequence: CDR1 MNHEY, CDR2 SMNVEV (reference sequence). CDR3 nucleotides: TGTGCCAGCAGTTTATCTGGGAAAGGCGGGGGCGAACAGTACTTC. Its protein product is CASSLSGKGGGEQYF.

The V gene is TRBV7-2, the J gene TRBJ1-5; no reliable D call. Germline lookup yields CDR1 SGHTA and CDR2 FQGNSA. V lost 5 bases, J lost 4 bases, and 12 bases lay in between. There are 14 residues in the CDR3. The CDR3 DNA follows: TGTGCCAGCAGCCTCGTCGCGGGGAATCAGCCCCAGCATTTT. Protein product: CASSLVAGNQPQHF.

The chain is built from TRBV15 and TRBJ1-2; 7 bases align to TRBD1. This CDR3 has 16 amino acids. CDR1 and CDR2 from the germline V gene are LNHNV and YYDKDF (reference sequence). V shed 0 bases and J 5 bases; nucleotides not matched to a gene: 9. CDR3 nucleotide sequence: TGTGCCACCAGCAGAGACAGGACAGGCGTACTTTATGGCTACACCTTC. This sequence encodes CATSRDRTGVLYGYTF. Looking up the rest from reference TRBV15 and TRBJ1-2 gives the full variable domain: DAMVIQNPRYQVTQFGKPVTLSCSQTLNHNVMYWYQQKSSQAPKLLFHYYDKDFNNEADTPDNFQSRRPNTSFCFLDIRSPGLGDTAMYLCATSRDRTGVLYGYTFGSGTRLTVV.

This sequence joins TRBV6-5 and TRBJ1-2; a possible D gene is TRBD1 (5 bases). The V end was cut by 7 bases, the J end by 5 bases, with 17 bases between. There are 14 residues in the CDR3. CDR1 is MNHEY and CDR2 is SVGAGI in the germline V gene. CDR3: CASTPSGGAYGYTF. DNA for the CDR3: TGTGCCAGCACCCCCTCAGGAGGGGCATATGGCTACACCTTC.

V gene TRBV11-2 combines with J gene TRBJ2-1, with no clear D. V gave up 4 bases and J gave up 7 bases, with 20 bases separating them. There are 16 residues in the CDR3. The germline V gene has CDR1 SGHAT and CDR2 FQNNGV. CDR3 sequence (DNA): TGTGCCAGCAGCTCCAAGAAGGGTCCTGTGGGTAATGAGCAGTTCTTC. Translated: CASSSKKGPVGNEQFF.

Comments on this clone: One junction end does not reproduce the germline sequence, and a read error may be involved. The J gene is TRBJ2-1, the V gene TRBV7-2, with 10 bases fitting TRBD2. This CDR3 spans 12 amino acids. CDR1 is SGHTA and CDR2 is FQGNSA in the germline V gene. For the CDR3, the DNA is TGTGCCAGCAGCCTAGCGGGAGCGGTGCAGTTCTTC. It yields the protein CASSLAGAVQFF.

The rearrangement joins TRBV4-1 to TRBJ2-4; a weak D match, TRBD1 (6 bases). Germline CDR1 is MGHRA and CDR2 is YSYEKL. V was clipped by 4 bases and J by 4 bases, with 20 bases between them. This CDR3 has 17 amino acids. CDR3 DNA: TGCGCCAGCAGCCCCTACCCCCACAGGGCAACAAAAAACATTCAGTACTTC. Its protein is CASSPYPHRATKNIQYF.

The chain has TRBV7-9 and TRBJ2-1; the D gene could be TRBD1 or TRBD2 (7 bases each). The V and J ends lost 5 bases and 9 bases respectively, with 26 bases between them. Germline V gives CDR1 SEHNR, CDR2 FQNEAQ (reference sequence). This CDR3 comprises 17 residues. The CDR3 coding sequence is TGTGCCAGCAGCCCCACGGACTACCAGGGGGGGGTGGGTGAGCAGTTCTTC. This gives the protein CASSPTDYQGGVGEQFF.

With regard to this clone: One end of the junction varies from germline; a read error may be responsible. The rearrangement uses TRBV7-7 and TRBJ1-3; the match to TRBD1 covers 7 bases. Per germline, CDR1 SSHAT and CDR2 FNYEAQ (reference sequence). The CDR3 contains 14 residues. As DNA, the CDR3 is TGTGCTAGCAGCTTAGGGGGCTTTGGAAACACCATATATTTT. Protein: CASSLGGFGNTIYF.